Following are 9 T cell receptor beta chains from one sample sequenced in a study of blood T cell repertoires in COVID-19. TCRdb keeps only in-frame clones here, not all; method: immunoSEQ multiplex PCR. This sample has roughly 17,000 clones, with more than 85% found just once. The specimen sequenced was peripheral blood. Receptors were obtained from a human donor in a cohort sampled during active COVID-19.

The V and J genes are TRBV4-2 and TRBJ2-3; 10 nucleotides align to TRBD2. V lost 3 bases, J lost 4 bases, and 7 bases stayed unmatched. The CDR3 has 16 residues. Germline V lookup: CDR1 LGHNA, CDR2 YNFKEQ. CDR3 nucleotide sequence: TGTGCCAGCAGCCATCCCAGCGGGGGGGCCCCAGATACGCAGTATTTT. This codes for CASSHPSGGAPDTQYF.

This sequence joins TRBV10-2 and TRBJ2-6; a possible D gene is TRBD2 (5 bases). Germline assignment: CDR1 WSHSY and CDR2 SAAADI. The CDR3 is 15 amino acids. V was pared by 2 bases and J by 3 bases, with 8 bases between. The CDR3 loop is CASSEKRVGANVLTF. In DNA, the CDR3 is TGCGCCAGCAGTGAGAAGAGGGTTGGGGCCAACGTCCTGACTTTC.

This rearrangement joins TRBV6-1 to TRBJ2-2; D may be TRBD1 (5 bases). This CDR3 is 15 amino acids long. V lost 1 base, J lost 3 bases, and 9 bases lay in between. Germline lookup yields CDR1 MNHNS and CDR2 SASEGT. In DNA form, the CDR3 reads TGTGCCAGCAGTGAAGGGGGCGCGGACACCGGGGAGCTGTTTTTT. The encoded protein is CASSEGGADTGELFF.

The rearrangement links TRBV7-3 to TRBJ2-5; TRBD2 aligns across 9 bases. CDR1 and CDR2 from the germline V gene are SGHTA and FQGTGA. With 5 bases clipped from V and 13 bases from J, the junction kept 14 bases outside the gene matches. The CDR3 runs to 14 residues. The CDR3: CASSPSGGRINWYF. In DNA, the CDR3 is TGTGCCAGCAGCCCAAGCGGGGGGCGGATAAATTGGTACTTC. The full variable domain, with the rest looked up from reference TRBV7-3 and TRBJ2-5, is GAGVSQTPSNKVTEKGKYVELRCDPISGHTALYWYRQSLGQGPEFLIYFQGTGAADDSGLPNDRFFAVRPEGSVSTLKIQRTERGDSAVYLCASSPSGGRINWYFGPGTRLLVL.

This chain joins TRBV14 and TRBJ2-7; TRBD1 aligns across 7 bases. Unmatched junction bases numbered 4, after V lost 1 base and J lost 4 bases. This CDR3 region has 14 residues. The germline V gene encodes CDR1 SGHDN and CDR2 FVKESK. This CDR3 reads CASSQGRGLYEQYF. The DNA of the CDR3 is TGTGCCAGCAGCCAAGGCAGGGGGTTGTACGAGCAGTACTTC.

J is TRBJ1-4 and V is TRBV2, with TRBD1 matching 9 bases. CDR1 and CDR2 (germline): SNHLY, FYNNEI. This CDR3 region has 14 residues. V was clipped by 6 bases and J by 13 bases; unmatched bases: 12. The CDR3 is CASRGDRAPGGLFF. The CDR3 region has the DNA TGTGCCAGCAGGGGGGACAGGGCCCCCGGGGGACTGTTTTTT.

The gene calls are TRBV3-1 (or the pseudogene TRBV3-2) and TRBJ1-2; D ambiguous. Trimming pared 5 bases from V and 4 bases from J, leaving 11 bases between. Germline assignment: CDR1 LGHDT and CDR2 YNNKEL (reference sequence). The CDR3 totals 13 residues. The CDR3 here is CASSLQPSYGYTF. As DNA, the CDR3 is TGTGCCAGCAGCTTACAGCCCAGCTATGGCTACACCTTC.

This clone was observed once. This chain links TRBV9 with TRBJ2-3, with D uncertain. The germline V gene encodes CDR1 SGDLS and CDR2 YYNGEE. The V and J ends lost 0 bases and 2 bases respectively, with 7 bases between them. CDR3 length: 14 residues. In nucleotides, the CDR3 is TGTGCCAGCAGCGTAGCCACATACACAGATACGCAGTATTTT. Translation gives CASSVATYTDTQYF.

The chain employs TRBV6-6 and TRBJ1-2, with 7 bases fitting TRBD1. Per the germline V gene, CDR1 is MNHNY and CDR2 is SVGAGI (reference sequence). CDR3 size: 15 residues. Germline trimming cut 0 bases from V and 1 base from J; bases unmatched to any gene: 2. The CDR3 DNA sequence: TGTGCCAGCAGTTACTCGGGACAGTTTAACTATGGCTACACCTTC. This translates into CASSYSGQFNYGYTF.